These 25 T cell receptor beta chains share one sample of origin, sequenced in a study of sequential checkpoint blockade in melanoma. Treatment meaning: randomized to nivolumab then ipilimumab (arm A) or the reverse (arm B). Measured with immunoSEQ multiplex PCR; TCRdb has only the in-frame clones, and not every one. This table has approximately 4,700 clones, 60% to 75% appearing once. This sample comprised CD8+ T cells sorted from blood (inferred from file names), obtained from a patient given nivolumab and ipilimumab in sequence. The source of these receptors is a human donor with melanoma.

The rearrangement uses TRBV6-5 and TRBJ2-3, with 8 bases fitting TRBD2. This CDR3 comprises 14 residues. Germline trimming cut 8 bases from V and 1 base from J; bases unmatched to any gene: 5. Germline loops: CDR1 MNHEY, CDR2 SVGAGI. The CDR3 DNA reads TGTGCCAGCGCGGGGGGCGTTGGCACAGATACGCAGTATTTT. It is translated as CASAGGVGTDTQYF.

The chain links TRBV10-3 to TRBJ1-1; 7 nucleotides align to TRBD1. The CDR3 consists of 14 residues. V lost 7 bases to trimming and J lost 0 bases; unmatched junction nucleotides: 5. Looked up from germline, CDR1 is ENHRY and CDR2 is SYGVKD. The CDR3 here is CAIKPGQMNTEAFF. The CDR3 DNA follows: TGTGCCATCAAACCGGGACAGATGAACACTGAAGCTTTCTTT.

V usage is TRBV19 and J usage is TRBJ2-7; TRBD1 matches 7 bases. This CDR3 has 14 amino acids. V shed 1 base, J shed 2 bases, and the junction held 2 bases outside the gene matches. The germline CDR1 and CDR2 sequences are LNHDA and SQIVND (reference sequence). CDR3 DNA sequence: TGTGCCAGTAGTATAGGGGGACAGACCTACGAGCAGTACTTC. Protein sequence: CASSIGGQTYEQYF.

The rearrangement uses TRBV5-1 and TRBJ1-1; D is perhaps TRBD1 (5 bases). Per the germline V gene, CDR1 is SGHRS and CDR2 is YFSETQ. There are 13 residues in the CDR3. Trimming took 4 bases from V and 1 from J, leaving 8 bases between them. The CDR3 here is CASSPGGNTEAFF. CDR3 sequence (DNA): TGCGCCAGCAGCCCCGGGGGGAACACTGAAGCTTTCTTT.

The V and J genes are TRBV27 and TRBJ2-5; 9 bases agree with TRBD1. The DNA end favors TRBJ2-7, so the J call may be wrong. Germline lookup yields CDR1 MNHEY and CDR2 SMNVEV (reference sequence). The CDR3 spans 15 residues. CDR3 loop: CASSETTGGGYEQYF. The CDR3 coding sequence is TGTGCCAGCAGTGAAACCACAGGGGGCGGGTACGAGCAGTACTTC.

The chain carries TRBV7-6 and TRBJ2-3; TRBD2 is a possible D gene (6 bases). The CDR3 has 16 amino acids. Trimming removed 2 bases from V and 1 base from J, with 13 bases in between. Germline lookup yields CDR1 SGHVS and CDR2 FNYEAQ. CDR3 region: CASSLTAGGGTDTQYF. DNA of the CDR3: TGTGCCAGCAGCTTAACTGCCGGGGGTGGCACAGATACGCAGTATTTT.

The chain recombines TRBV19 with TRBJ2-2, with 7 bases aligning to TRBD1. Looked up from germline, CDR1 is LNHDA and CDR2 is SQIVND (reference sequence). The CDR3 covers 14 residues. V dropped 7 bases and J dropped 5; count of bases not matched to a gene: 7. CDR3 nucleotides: TGTGCCAGTAATCTGGGACAGACGACCGGGGAGCTGTTTTTT. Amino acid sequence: CASNLGQTTGELFF.

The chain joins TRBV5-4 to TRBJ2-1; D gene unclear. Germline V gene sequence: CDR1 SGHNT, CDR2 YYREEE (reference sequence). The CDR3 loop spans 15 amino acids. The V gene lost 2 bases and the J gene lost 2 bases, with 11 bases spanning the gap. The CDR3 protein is CASSFVASTYNEQFF. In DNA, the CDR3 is TGTGCCAGCAGCTTCGTTGCGAGCACCTACAATGAGCAGTTCTTC.

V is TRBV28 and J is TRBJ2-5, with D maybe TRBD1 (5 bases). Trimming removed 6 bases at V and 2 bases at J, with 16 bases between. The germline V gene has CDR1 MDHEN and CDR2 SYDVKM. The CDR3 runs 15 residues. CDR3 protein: CASRPRDSVQETQYF. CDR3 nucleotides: TGTGCCAGCAGACCTCGAGACAGCGTACAAGAGACCCAGTACTTC.

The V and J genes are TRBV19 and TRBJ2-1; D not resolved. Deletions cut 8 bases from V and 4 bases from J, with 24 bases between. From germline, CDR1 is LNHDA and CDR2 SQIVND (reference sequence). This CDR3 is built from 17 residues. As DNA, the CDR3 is TGTGCCAGTTCGACGCATCCGAAGGAGACGCCATACAATGAGCAGTTCTTC. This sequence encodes CASSTHPKETPYNEQFF.

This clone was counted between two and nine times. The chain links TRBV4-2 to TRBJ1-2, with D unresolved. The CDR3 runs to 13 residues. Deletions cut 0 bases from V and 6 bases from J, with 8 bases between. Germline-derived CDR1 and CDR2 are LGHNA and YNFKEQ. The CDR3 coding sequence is TGTGCCAGCAGCCAAGATCTGAAGCATGGCTACACCTTC. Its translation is CASSQDLKHGYTF.

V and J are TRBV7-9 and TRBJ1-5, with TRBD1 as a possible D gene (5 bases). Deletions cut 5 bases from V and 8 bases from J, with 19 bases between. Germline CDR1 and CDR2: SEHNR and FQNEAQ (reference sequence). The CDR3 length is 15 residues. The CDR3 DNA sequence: TGTGCCAGCAGCCCCATTGGGGGGGAATTCAAGCCCCAGCATTTT. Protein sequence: CASSPIGGEFKPQHF.

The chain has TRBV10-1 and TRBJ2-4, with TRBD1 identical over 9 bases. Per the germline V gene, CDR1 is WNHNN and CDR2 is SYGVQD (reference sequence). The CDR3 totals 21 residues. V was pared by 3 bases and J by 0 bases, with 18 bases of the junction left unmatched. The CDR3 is CASSEVSLQGALTLAKNIQYF. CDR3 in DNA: TGCGCCAGCAGTGAAGTATCTCTACAGGGGGCGCTTACACTAGCCAAAAACATTCAGTACTTC.

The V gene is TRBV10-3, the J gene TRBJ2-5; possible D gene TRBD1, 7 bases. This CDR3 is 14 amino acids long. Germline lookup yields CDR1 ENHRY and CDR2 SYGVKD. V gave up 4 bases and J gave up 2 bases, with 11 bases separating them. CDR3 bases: TGTGCCATCAGTGTCGGGGGACAGCAAGAGACCCAGTACTTC. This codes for CAISVGGQQETQYF.

This chain's CDR3 is CASSPSAGEKDEQFF. The CDR3, as DNA: TGTGCCAGCAGCCCATCAGCGGGAGAGAAAGATGAGCAGTTCTTC. J is TRBJ2-1 and V is TRBV4-2; 8 nucleotides line up with TRBD2. V lost 4 bases to trimming and J lost 8 bases; unmatched junction nucleotides: 10. CDR1 and CDR2 (germline): LGHNA, YNFKEQ. The CDR3 runs 15 residues.

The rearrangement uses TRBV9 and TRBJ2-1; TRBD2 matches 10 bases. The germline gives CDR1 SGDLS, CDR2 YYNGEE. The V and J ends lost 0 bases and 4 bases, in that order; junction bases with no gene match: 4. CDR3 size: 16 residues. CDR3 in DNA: TGTGCCAGCAGCGTAGGGGGTAGCGGGGGGTACAATGAGCAGTTCTTC. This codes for CASSVGGSGGYNEQFF. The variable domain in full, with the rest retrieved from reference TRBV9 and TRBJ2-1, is DSGVTQTPKHLITATGQRVTLRCSPRSGDLSVYWYQQSLDQGLQFLIQYYNGEERAKGNILERFSAQQFPDLHSELNLSSLELGDSALYFCASSVGGSGGYNEQFFGPGTRLTVL.

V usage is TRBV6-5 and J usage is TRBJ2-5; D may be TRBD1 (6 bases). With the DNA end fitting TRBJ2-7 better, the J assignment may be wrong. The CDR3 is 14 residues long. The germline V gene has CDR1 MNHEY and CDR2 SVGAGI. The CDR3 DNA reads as TGTGCCAGCAGTCCGTCCGGGACACTTTACGAGCAGTACTTC. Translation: CASSPSGTLYEQYF.

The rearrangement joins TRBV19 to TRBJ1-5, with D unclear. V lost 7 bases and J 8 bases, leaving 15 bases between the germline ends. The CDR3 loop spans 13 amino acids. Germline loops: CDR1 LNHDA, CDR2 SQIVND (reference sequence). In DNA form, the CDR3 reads TGTGCCAGTACCGAGAGACTTTTAGAGCCCCAGCATTTT. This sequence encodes CASTERLLEPQHF.

For the CDR3, the DNA is TGTGCCAGCAGCCCCCAAGGGGGAGGGCTGAACACTGAAGCTTTCTTT. Translated, it gives CASSPQGGGLNTEAFF. V and J are TRBV11-2 and TRBJ1-1; perhaps TRBD1 as D (6 bases). Trimming removed 5 bases at V and 0 bases at J, with 16 bases between. Looked up from germline, CDR1 is SGHAT and CDR2 is FQNNGV. This CDR3 comprises 16 residues.

CDR3 sequence reads: CASSRIQGSTEAFF. The CDR3 DNA reads as TGTGCCAGCAGCAGGATACAGGGGAGCACTGAAGCTTTCTTT. The rearrangement joins TRBV7-6 to TRBJ1-1, with TRBD1 matching 7 bases. J lost 4 bases, V lost 5 bases, and 7 bases had no gene match. The germline V gene has CDR1 SGHVS and CDR2 FNYEAQ. The CDR3 is 14 amino acids.

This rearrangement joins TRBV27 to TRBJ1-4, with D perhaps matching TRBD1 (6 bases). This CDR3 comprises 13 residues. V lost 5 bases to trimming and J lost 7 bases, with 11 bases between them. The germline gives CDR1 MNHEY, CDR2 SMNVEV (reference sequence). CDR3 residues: CASSHRASEKLFF. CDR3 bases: TGTGCCAGCAGTCACAGGGCCAGTGAAAAACTGTTTTTT.

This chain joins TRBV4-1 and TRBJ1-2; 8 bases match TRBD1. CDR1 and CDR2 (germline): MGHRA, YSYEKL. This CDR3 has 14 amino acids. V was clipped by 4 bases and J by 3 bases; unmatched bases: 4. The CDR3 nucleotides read TGCGCCAGCAGCCCATCAGGGGGCTACTATGGCTACACCTTC. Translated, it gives CASSPSGGYYGYTF.

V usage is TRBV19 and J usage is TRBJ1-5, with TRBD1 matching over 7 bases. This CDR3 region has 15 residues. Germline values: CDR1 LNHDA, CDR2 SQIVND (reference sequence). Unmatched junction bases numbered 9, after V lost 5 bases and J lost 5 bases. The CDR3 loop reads CASSPSSTGYQPQHF. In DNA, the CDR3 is TGTGCCAGTAGTCCCTCTTCGACAGGGTATCAGCCCCAGCATTTT.

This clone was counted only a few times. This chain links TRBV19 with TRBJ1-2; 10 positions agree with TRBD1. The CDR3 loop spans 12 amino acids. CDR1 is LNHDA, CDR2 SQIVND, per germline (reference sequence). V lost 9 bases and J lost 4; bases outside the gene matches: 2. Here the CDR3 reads CASRQGAYGYTF. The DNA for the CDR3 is TGTGCCAGCAGACAGGGGGCCTATGGCTACACCTTC. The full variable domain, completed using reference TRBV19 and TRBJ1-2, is DGGITQSPKYLFRKEGQNVTLSCEQNLNHDAMYWYRQDPGQGLRLIYYSQIVNDFQKGDIAEGYSVSREKKESFPLTVTSAQKNPTAFYLCASRQGAYGYTFGSGTRLTVV.

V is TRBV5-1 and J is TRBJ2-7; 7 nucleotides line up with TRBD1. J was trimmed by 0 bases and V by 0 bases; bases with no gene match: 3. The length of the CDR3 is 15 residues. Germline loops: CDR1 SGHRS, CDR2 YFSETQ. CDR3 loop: CASSLGAGGSYEQYF. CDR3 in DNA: TGCGCCAGCAGCTTGGGGGCAGGGGGCTCCTACGAGCAGTACTTC. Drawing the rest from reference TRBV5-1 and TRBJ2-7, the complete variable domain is KAGVTQTPRYLIKTRGQQVTLSCSPISGHRSVSWYQQTPGQGLQFLFEYFSETQRNKGNFPGRFSGRQFSNSRSEMNVSTLELGDSALYLCASSLGAGGSYEQYFGPGTRLTVT.